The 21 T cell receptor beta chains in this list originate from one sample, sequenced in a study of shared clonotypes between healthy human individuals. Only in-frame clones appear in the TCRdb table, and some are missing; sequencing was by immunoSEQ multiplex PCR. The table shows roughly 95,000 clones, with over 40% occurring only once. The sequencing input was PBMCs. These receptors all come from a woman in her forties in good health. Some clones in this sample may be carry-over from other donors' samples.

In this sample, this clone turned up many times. CDR3 DNA: TGTGCCAGCAGACCCGCGACAGAGACTGAAGCTTTCTTT. Translation gives CASRPATETEAFF. J is TRBJ1-1 and V is TRBV5-4; weak D call: TRBD1 (5 bases). Germline CDR1 and CDR2: SGHNT and YYREEE (reference sequence). This CDR3 has 13 residues. The V and J ends lost 5 bases and 5 bases respectively, with 13 bases between them.

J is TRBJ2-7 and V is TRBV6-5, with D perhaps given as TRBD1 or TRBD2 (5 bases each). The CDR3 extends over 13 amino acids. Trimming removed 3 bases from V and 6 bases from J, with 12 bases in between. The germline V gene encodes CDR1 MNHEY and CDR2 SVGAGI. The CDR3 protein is CASSYYSGAEQYF. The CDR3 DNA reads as TGTGCCAGCAGTTATTACTCCGGGGCCGAGCAGTACTTC.

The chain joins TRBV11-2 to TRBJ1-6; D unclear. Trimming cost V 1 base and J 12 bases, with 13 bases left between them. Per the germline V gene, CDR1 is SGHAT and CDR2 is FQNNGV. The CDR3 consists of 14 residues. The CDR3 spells CASSLGPEDLPLHF. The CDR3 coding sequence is TGTGCCAGCAGCTTAGGACCCGAAGATTTACCCCTCCACTTT.

CDR3 DNA sequence: TGTGCCTGGGGACAGGGCGGGTACGAGCAGTACTTC. Its protein product is CAWGQGGYEQYF. The rearrangement uses TRBV30 and TRBJ2-7; 8 bases line up with TRBD1. Per germline, CDR1 GTSNPN and CDR2 SVGIG (reference sequence). V trimming: 5 bases; J trimming: 4 bases; junction bases outside the gene matches: 4. This CDR3 has 12 amino acids.

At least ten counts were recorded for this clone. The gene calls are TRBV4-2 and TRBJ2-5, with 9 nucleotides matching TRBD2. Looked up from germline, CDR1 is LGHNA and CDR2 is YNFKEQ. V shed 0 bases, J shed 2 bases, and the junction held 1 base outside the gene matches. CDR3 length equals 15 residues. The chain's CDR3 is CASSQDLAGQETQYF. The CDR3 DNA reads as TGTGCCAGCAGCCAAGATCTAGCGGGACAAGAGACCCAGTACTTC.

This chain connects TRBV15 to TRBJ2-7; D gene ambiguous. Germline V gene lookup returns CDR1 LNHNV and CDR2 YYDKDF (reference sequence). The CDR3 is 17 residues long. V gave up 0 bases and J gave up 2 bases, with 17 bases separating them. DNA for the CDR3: TGTGCCACCAGCAGAGATCCCGATATCATTCAAACCTACGAGCAGTACTTC. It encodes CATSRDPDIIQTYEQYF.

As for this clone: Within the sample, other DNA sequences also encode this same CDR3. The DNA of the CDR3 is TGTGCCAGCAGGGACAGGGATGGCTACACCTTC. Encoded protein: CASRDRDGYTF. The chain employs TRBV28 and TRBJ1-2; TRBD1 agrees at 8 bases. Germline CDR1 and CDR2: MDHEN and SYDVKM. The J segment lost 6 bases and the V segment lost 6 bases, leaving 0 bases of the junction unmatched. The CDR3 runs to 11 residues.

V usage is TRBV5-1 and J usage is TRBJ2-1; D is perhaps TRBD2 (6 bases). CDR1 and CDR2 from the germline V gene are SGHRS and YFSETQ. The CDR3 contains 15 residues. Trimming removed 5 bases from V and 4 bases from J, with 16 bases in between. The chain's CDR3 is CASSRDSKPYNEQFF. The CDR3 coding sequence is TGCGCCAGCAGTCGGGACTCCAAACCTTACAATGAGCAGTTCTTC.

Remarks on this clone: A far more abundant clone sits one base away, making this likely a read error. CDR3 DNA: TGTGCCAGCAGCCCATCCGGGGCCGAGTCCTATGGCTACGCCTTC. Encoded protein: CASSPSGAESYGYAF. The V gene is TRBV4-2, the J gene TRBJ1-2; maybe TRBD1 (5 bases). Germline CDR1 is LGHNA and CDR2 is YNFKEQ. The CDR3 extends over 15 amino acids.

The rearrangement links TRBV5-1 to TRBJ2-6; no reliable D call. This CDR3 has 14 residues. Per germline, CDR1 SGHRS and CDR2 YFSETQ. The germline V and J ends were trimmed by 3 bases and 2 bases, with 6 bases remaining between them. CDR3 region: CASSSSTGANVLTF. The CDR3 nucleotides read TGCGCCAGCAGCTCCTCGACTGGGGCCAACGTCCTGACTTTC.

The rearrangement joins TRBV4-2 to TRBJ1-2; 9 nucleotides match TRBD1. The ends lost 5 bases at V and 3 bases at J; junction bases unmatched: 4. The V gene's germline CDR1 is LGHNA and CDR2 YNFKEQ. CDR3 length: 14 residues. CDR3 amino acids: CASSFGDRDYGYTF. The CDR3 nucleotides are TGTGCCAGCAGCTTCGGGGACAGGGACTATGGCTACACCTTC.

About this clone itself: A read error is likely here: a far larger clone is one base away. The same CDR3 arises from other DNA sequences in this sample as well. CDR3 loop: CAWSFGTDTQYF. The CDR3 nucleotides are TGTGCCTGGAGTTTCGGGACAGATACACAGTATTTT. The gene calls are TRBV30 and TRBJ2-3; 7 positions match TRBD1. Germline CDR1 and CDR2: GTSNPN and SVGIG (reference sequence). This CDR3 spans 12 amino acids.

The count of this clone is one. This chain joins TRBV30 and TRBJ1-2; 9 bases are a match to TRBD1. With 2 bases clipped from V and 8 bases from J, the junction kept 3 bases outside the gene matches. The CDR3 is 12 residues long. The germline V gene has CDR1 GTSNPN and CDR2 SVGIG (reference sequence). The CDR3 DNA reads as TGTGCCTGGAGTAGGGACAGGGTCGGCTACACCTTC. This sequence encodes CAWSRDRVGYTF.

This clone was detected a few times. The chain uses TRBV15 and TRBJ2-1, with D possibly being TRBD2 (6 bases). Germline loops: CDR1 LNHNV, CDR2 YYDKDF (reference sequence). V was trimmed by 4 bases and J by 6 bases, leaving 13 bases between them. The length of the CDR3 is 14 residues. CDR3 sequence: CATSTGLPSNEQFF. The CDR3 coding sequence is TGTGCCACCAGCACCGGACTACCCAGCAATGAGCAGTTCTTC.

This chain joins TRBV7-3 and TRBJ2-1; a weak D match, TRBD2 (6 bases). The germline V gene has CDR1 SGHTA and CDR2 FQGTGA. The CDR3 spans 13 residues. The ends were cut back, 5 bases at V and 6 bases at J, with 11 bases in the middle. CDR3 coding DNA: TGTGCCAGCAGCCCTGAGGGACTCAATGAGCAGTTCTTC. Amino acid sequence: CASSPEGLNEQFF.

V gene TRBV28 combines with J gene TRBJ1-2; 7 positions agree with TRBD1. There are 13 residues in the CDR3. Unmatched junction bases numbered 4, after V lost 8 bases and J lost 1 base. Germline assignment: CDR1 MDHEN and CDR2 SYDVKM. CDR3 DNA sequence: TGTGCCAGCCACAGGGGCCGTAACTATGGCTACACCTTC. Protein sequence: CASHRGRNYGYTF.

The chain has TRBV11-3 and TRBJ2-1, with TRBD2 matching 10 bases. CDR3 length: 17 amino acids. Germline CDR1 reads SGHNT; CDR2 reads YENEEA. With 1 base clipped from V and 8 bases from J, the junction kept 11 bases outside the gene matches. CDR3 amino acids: CASSLGELAGGSDEQFF. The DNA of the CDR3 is TGTGCCAGCAGCTTAGGGGAGTTAGCGGGAGGATCCGATGAGCAGTTCTTC. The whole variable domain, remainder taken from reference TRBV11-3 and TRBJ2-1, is EAGVVQSPRYKIIEKKQPVAFWCNPISGHNTLYWYLQNLGQGPELLIRYENEEAVDDSQLPKDRFSAERLKGVDSTLKIQPAELGDSAVYLCASSLGELAGGSDEQFFGPGTRLTVL.

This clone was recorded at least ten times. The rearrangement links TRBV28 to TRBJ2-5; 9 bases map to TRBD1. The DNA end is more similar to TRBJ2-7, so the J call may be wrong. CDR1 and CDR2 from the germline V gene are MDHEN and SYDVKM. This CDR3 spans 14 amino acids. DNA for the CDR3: TGTGCCAGCAGTTCCGGACAGGGGTGGGACGAGCAGTACTTC. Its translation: CASSSGQGWDEQYF.

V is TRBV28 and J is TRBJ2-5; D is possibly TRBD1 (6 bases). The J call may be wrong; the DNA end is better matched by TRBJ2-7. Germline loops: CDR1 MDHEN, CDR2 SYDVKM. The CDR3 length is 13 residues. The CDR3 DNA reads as TGTGCCAGCAGGACCGACAGGTACTACGAGCAGTACTTC. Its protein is CASRTDRYYEQYF.

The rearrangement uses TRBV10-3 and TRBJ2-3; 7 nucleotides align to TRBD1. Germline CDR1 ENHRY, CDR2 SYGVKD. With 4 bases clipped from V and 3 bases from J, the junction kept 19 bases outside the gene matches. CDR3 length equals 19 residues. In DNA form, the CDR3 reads TGTGCCATCAGTGGGTCCGAATACACAGGGGTAGGCGGTACAGATACGCAGTATTTT. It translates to CAISGSEYTGVGGTDTQYF.

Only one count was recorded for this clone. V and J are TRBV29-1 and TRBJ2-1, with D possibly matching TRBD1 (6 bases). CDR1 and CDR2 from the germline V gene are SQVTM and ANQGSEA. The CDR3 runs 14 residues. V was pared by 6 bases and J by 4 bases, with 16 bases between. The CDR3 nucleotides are TGCAGCGTCACCGGGACAAGGGGATACAATGAGCAGTTCTTC. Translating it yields CSVTGTRGYNEQFF.